This T cell receptor beta chain was retrieved from a study of glioma-infiltrating T cells after dendritic cell vaccination (TCRdb year 2016). Regarding the complete study: The cohort included around 15 glioblastoma patients drawn from Phase I and II dendritic cell vaccination trials, of whom 9 were newly diagnosed and 6 had recurrent disease. Three intradermal dendritic cell vaccine injections were administered to patients at biweekly intervals in the arm below the axilla. Patients received autologous tumor lysate-pulsed dendritic cell vaccination between about 2003 and 2013. To make the vaccine, monocyte-derived dendritic cells were cultured for approximately 7 days with IL-4 and GM-CSF and then pulsed overnight with autologous tumor lysate. Deep sequencing of TCR beta CDR3 regions was used to quantify tumor-infiltrating lymphocyte content and compare tumor and blood repertoires in dendritic cell-vaccinated glioblastoma patients. TCR sequencing metrics, including TIL content and tumor-blood repertoire overlap, were correlated with survival after dendritic cell vaccination. Summary of the overall study and its limitations: The cohort was small and heterogeneous, few patients had complete blood and tumor sets, and even fewer had initial-recurrent tumor pairs. No direct relationship between TCR clonality and survival was found, suggesting a diverse polyclonal response may matter. The three-group TCR overlap response model was characterized as speculative, and prospective validation of the model was stated to be required. After dendritic cell vaccination, a higher estimated pretreatment TIL content predicted longer time to progression and overall survival.

Selection of patients required sufficient residual fresh-frozen tumor tissue and over two years of available survival data. An isocitrate dehydrogenase mutation was not carried by any of the glioblastoma patients, although molecular status was otherwise variable. PBMC were collected before vaccination, two weeks after the third vaccination, and at tumor progression if progression occurred. The Qiagen DNeasy Blood extraction Kit was used to extract genomic DNA. About this clone itself: The specificity of this receptor is unknown. No per-base quality is available; no much larger clone lies one base away.

The CDR3 runs 15 amino acids, cysteine and phenylalanine included. Only CDR3 DNA remains: 45 bases, in frame from the first base. CDR1 and CDR2, per the germline V gene, are MNHEY and SVGAGI. For this chain, trimming is 0 bases at the V end and 2 bases at the J end, and the number of junction bases without a gene match is 3. TCRB CDR3 regions were amplified from roughly 1.8 ug genomic DNA, or all available DNA if less, using the immunoSEQ assay. The multiplex PCR employed 60 forward primers targeting TCR V beta segments and 13 reverse primers targeting J beta segments. Synthetic control templates were spiked into each sample at limiting dilution to estimate reads per starting template. Reads of 87 bp were generated by sequencing on the Illumina HiSeq System. Per the source publication's procedure: PCR and sequencing errors were removed by merging closely related sequences with a nearest neighbor algorithm. TCR overlap was measured as the percentage of unique tumor TCR beta sequences also present in the same patient's peripheral blood. TCRdb obtained this table from immuneACCESS and retained in-frame rearrangements with V and J assigned. These tables miss some clones; where compared with another copy, unresolved V genes account for less than half of the shortfall, and the remainder is unexplained. V and J calls and clone size come straight from that table; D and trimming were deduced from the DNA. The sample table shows about 67,000 clones, and approximately 81% are seen once. Roughly 7.9% of the sample comes from the top ten.

This clonotype was sampled from a human donor with glioblastoma. The material was blood, obtained before dendritic cell vaccination. The rearranged segments are TRBV6-5 and TRBJ1-2, and 7 junction bases match TRBD1. The sequenced DNA is TGTGCCAGCAGTTACTCGAACAGGGGCAACTATGGCTACACCTTC. It is translated as CASSYSNRGNYGYTF.